The clone carrying this T cell receptor beta chain was recorded once. Produced via immunoSEQ multiplex PCR; TCRdb's table is partial and in-frame only. The sample shows some 70,000 clones, 84% of them seen only once. The data were taken from a study of Tregs in tolerant kidney transplant recipients. J lost 6 bases, V lost 2 bases, and 8 bases had no gene match. Germline V gene sequence: CDR1 MNHEY, CDR2 SVGAGI. The CDR3 totals 15 residues. The chain joins TRBV6-5 to TRBJ1-2, with 8 bases aligning to TRBD1. The clonotype comes from a human donor in good health. Sample: CD4+ T cells from blood. The CDR3 loop is CASSYRRGQENGYTF. CDR3 nucleotides: TGTGCCAGCAGTTACCGCAGGGGACAGGAAAATGGCTACACCTTC.